Each of the 14 T cell receptor beta chains below was sequenced from the same sample in a study of cytomegalovirus exposure and HLA in healthy donors (dated by TCRdb to the late 2010s). Library preparation used the immunoSEQ multiplex PCR assay. A mixture of 60 forward primers for TCR Vbeta segments and 13 reverse primers for TCR Jbeta segments was used in the multiplex PCR. The source is immuneACCESS, and TCRdb retained only in-frame sequences with V and J called. Part of the clones is not carried over; for the studies checked, unresolved V genes explain less than half of this, and the remainder is unexplained. The sample table shows about 200,000 clones, and just under 70% are seen once. Less than 3% of the sample belongs to the ten largest clones. The sequencing input was PBMCs. The receptors come from a man aged 40-50 years in good health and CMV-seropositive.

This chain uses TRBV6-5 with TRBJ2-2; 7 bases are shared with TRBD1. V lost 6 bases to trimming and J lost 4 bases; unmatched junction nucleotides: 8. CDR1 is MNHEY and CDR2 is SVGAGI in the germline V gene. The CDR3 loop spans 15 amino acids. The CDR3 region is CASSWGRQGTGELFF. The CDR3 DNA reads TGTGCCAGCAGCTGGGGGCGACAGGGCACCGGGGAGCTGTTTTTT.

The chain carries TRBV2 and TRBJ1-4; TRBD1 might be the D (6 bases). The germline V and J ends were trimmed by 5 bases and 0 bases, with 13 bases remaining between them. This CDR3 contains 16 residues. Germline-derived CDR1 and CDR2 are SNHLY and FYNNEI. This CDR3 reads CASSSTGFATNEKLFF. The DNA of the CDR3 is TGTGCCAGCAGTTCTACAGGGTTCGCAACTAATGAAAAACTGTTTTTT. Full variable domain (rest looked up from reference TRBV2 and TRBJ1-4): EPEVTQTPSHQVTQMGQEVILRCVPISNHLYFYWYRQILGQKVEFLVSFYNNEISEKSEIFDDQFSVERPDGSNFTLKIRSTKLEDSAMYFCASSSTGFATNEKLFFGSGTQLSVL.

This clone was seen only a few times. This chain connects TRBV4-2 to TRBJ1-2; D ambiguous. The CDR3 has 13 amino acids. With 3 bases removed from V and 8 bases from J, the gap between germline ends came to 13 bases. CDR1 LGHNA and CDR2 YNFKEQ come from the germline V gene. CDR3 sequence (DNA): TGTGCCAGCAGCCAGGCGGGCTATCGGGGCTACACCTTC. Protein: CASSQAGYRGYTF.

The CDR3 sequence: CASVTGPNYGYTF. The CDR3 nucleotides are TGTGCCAGCGTGACAGGACCCAACTATGGCTACACCTTC. This sequence joins TRBV6-6 and TRBJ1-2; tentatively, D is TRBD1 (6 bases). V dropped 8 bases and J dropped 2 bases, with 12 bases sitting between them. Germline CDR1 and CDR2: MNHNY and SVGAGI (reference sequence). This CDR3 is built from 13 residues.

CDR3 protein: CASSLEGQGAPGANVLTF. DNA for the CDR3: TGCGCCAGCAGCTTGGAGGGACAGGGGGCGCCCGGGGCCAACGTCCTGACTTTC. The chain combines TRBV5-1 with TRBJ2-6, with TRBD1 matching over 12 bases. V shed 0 bases and J 4 bases; nucleotides not matched to a gene: 5. CDR3 length: 18 residues. Germline V gives CDR1 SGHRS, CDR2 YFSETQ.

This chain links TRBV2 with TRBJ1-1; D is unclear. CDR3 size: 14 residues. V shed 1 base and J shed 1 base, with 7 bases lying between them. Germline CDR1 is SNHLY and CDR2 is FYNNEI. The CDR3 loop is CASSEGTSNTEAFF. Written as DNA, the CDR3 is TGTGCCAGCAGTGAAGGGACTTCGAACACTGAAGCTTTCTTT.

A remark on this clone: A junction boundary mismatches the germline segment, possibly from a read error. The genes are TRBV27 and TRBJ1-2; D is ambiguous. This CDR3 is built from 13 residues. The germline CDR1 and CDR2 sequences are MNHEY and SMNVEV (reference sequence). The CDR3 DNA is TGTGCCAGCAGTGGAGCAACAAACTCTGGCTACACCTTC. Its translation: CASSGATNSGYTF.

The rearrangement joins TRBV4-1 to TRBJ1-5; D is perhaps TRBD1 (6 bases). Germline CDR1 and CDR2: MGHRA and YSYEKL. V was trimmed by 5 bases and J by 7 bases, leaving 15 bases between them. This CDR3 has 14 amino acids. As DNA, the CDR3 is TGCGCCAGCAGCTACTACACAGGGAGCCAGCCCCAGCATTTT. It yields the protein CASSYYTGSQPQHF.

This chain links TRBV27 with TRBJ2-3, with a tentative D call TRBD1 (5 bases). This CDR3 has 13 residues. Germline V gives CDR1 MNHEY, CDR2 SMNVEV (reference sequence). Trimming stripped 2 bases from V and 6 bases from J, with 9 bases between. The CDR3 here is CASSLEGADTQYF. The CDR3, as DNA: TGTGCCAGCAGTTTAGAAGGGGCGGATACGCAGTATTTT.

The chain links TRBV5-1 to TRBJ1-1; D possibly corresponds to TRBD1 (6 bases). Germline V lookup: CDR1 SGHRS, CDR2 YFSETQ. The V and J ends lost 5 bases and 0 bases respectively, with 14 bases between them. The CDR3 totals 15 residues. The CDR3 is CASRTGTSLNTEAFF. CDR3 nucleotides: TGCGCCAGCAGGACAGGAACGTCTTTGAACACTGAAGCTTTCTTT.

The chain combines TRBV9 with TRBJ2-1; maybe TRBD2 (5 bases). This CDR3 is 13 amino acids long. Germline loops: CDR1 SGDLS, CDR2 YYNGEE. Trimming shortened V by 4 bases and J by 8 bases, and 13 bases separated the two germline ends. CDR3 DNA: TGTGCCAGCAGCCCCATGGGGAGCTATGAGCAGTTCTTC. Protein sequence: CASSPMGSYEQFF.

This rearrangement joins TRBV19 to TRBJ2-5; the match to TRBD1 covers 7 bases. The ends lost 8 bases at V and 1 base at J; junction bases unmatched: 4. Germline values: CDR1 LNHDA, CDR2 SQIVND (reference sequence). The CDR3 runs 13 residues. In DNA, the CDR3 is TGTGCCAGTGCGGACAGGACCCAAGAGACCCAGTACTTC. Protein product: CASADRTQETQYF. Full variable domain (outside the CDR3, taken from reference TRBV19 and TRBJ2-5): DGGITQSPKYLFRKEGQNVTLSCEQNLNHDAMYWYRQDPGQGLRLIYYSQIVNDFQKGDIAEGYSVSREKKESFPLTVTSAQKNPTAFYLCASADRTQETQYFGPGTRLLVL.

This chain links TRBV6-1 with TRBJ1-5; 7 bases agree with TRBD1. In germline, CDR1 is MNHNS, CDR2 SASEGT. The CDR3 sequence is 18 residues long. The J segment lost 0 bases and the V segment lost 2 bases, leaving 10 bases of the junction unmatched. The CDR3 bases are TGTGCCAGCAGTGAATGGAGACAGGGAACAGTTAGCAATCAGCCCCAGCATTTT. Protein sequence: CASSEWRQGTVSNQPQHF.

This clone was seen only a few times. This specimen includes other DNA sequences encoding the same CDR3. The chain joins TRBV19 to TRBJ2-2; D is uncertain. Looked up from germline, CDR1 is LNHDA and CDR2 is SQIVND (reference sequence). The CDR3 runs 14 residues. The ends were cut back, 1 base at V and 1 base at J, with 4 bases in the middle. This chain's CDR3 is CASSIGRNTGELFF. The CDR3 DNA sequence: TGTGCCAGTAGTATAGGCAGGAACACCGGGGAGCTGTTTTTT.